Reported below is one T cell receptor (beta chain). This entry is derived from a study of blood T cell repertoires in COVID-19. Study at large: COVID-19 samples from acute and convalescent phases originated in the United States, Italy and Spain. Sample material is recorded as cDNA or gDNA derived from T cells, B-cell-depleted T cells, or PBMCs.

Original processing methods: Reference gene primer amplification yielded estimated nucleated cell counts. Generated by immunoSEQ multiplex PCR, the TCRdb table keeps only in-frame clones and is missing some. Clone size and V and J calls were adopted from that table, with D and trimming inferred from the DNA. This sample yields tens of thousands of clones, of which about 90% are seen a single time; more than 15% belongs to the top ten. Trimming removed 5 bases from V and 0 bases from J; junction bases left unmatched: 2. Looked up from germline, CDR1 is SGHAT and CDR2 is FQNNGV. This CDR3 is 14 amino acids long.

The TCR sequence derives from a human donor with active COVID-19. The donor label of this sample is uncertain. The chain couples TRBV11-2 to TRBJ2-7; 9 bases agree with TRBD2. Sequencing input: peripheral blood. The CDR3 region is CASSGAGGSYEQYF. CDR3 sequence (DNA): TGTGCCAGCAGCGGAGCGGGGGGCTCCTACGAGCAGTACTTC. Filled out from reference TRBV11-2 and TRBJ2-7, the complete variable domain reads EAGVAQSPRYKIIEKRQSVAFWCNPISGHATLYWYQQILGQGPKLLIQFQNNGVVDDSQLPKDRFSAERLKGVDSTLKIQPAKLEDSAVYLCASSGAGGSYEQYFGPGTRLTVT.